The rows below give T cell receptor beta chains drawn from one sample of a study of CD8+CD57+ T cells in acquired aplastic anemia. MiXCR, run by TCRdb on the reads, gives a single entry per CDR3 protein. The sample shows 450,000 to 550,000 distinct CDR3 sequences, around 30% of them seen only once. Sequencing was carried out using sorted CD4+, CD8+, or CD8+CD57+ T cells (not recorded which) from PBMCs. The receptors originated from a human donor with aplastic anemia. Each CDR3 is given with its conserved first and last residue. D genes are given only for firm matches. Part of the rows lack a size; the others show once, few, many or a class for expanded clones.

D | size | J | V | DNA | CDR3
- | few | TRBJ1-1 | TRBV7-6 | TGTGCCAGCAGCCTACAGGGAGTCGACACTGAAGCTTTCTTT | CASSLQGVDTEAFF
TRBD2 | many | TRBJ2-1 | TRBV10-2 | TGCGCCAGCAGCGGGATAGCGGGAGGTGAGCAGTTCTTC | CASSGIAGGEQFF
- | many | TRBJ2-7 | TRBV5-8 | TGTGCCAGCAGCTGGAAAGACTACGAGCAGTACTTC | CASSWKDYEQYF
- | many | TRBJ2-5 | TRBV24-1 | TGTGCCACCAGTGGGGGGGGCCGAGAGACCCAGTACTTC | CATSGGGRETQYF
- | - | TRBJ1-2 | TRBV2 | TGTGCCAGCAGATTAGGCAGGGCCAACTATGGCTACACCTTC | CASRLGRANYGYTF
TRBD2 | few | TRBJ2-1 | TRBV5-6 | TGTGCCAGCAGCTGGACCCCTTTATGGGAGGGCCGGTTCAGCGAGCAGTTCTTC | CASSWTPLWEGRFSEQFF
- | few | TRBJ1-2 | TRBV5-1 | TGCGCCAGCAGCCAAATTAGTCAAGGCTACACCTTC | CASSQISQGYTF
- | many | TRBJ2-7 | TRBV6-1 | TGTGCCAGCAGACAGGGCCGAGCCTACGAGCAGTACTTC | CASRQGRAYEQYF
- | many | TRBJ2-7 | TRBV20-1 | TGCAGTGCTAGAGTCGGGGGAGAGCAGTACTTC | CSARVGGEQYF
TRBD1 | - | TRBJ2-3 | TRBV9 | TGTGCCAGCAGCGCCGCGGGGACAGGGAATTTGGAAACGCAGTATTTT | CASSAAGTGNLETQYF
TRBD1 | - | TRBJ2-7 | TRBV2 | TGTGCCAGCAGCCGGAGACAGGGTTCCTACGAGCAGTACTTC | CASSRRQGSYEQYF
- | - | TRBJ2-7 | TRBV25-1 | TGTGCCAGCTCACCAAAGGCAGGGACCTACGAGCAGTACTTC | CASSPKAGTYEQYF
TRBD2 | - | TRBJ2-3 | TRBV11-1 | TGTGCCAGCAGCCCCCTAGCGGCGAGCACAGATACGCAGTATTTT | CASSPLAASTDTQYF
- | many | TRBJ2-3 | TRBV9 | TGTGCCAGCAGCGTAGGTTCGGGGTCAGATACGCAGTATTTT | CASSVGSGSDTQYF
- | - | TRBJ1-5 | TRBV7-2 | TGTGCCAGCAGCCGGGGTGGCAGGCCCAATCAGCCCCAGCATTTT | CASSRGGRPNQPQHF
- | - | TRBJ1-4 | TRBV7-9 | TGTGCCAGCAGCCCAGACACCCGTGGAAAACTGTTTTTT | CASSPDTRGKLFF